This is a list of T cell receptor beta chains from one sample in a study of T cells in Graves' hyperthyroidism and ophthalmopathy. TCRdb re-analysed the multiplex PCR reads in MiXCR, keeping a single row per CDR3 protein. Of more than 300,000 distinct CDR3 sequences in the sample, around 13% were seen once. Sequenced sample: blood. Receptors were obtained from a woman under 40 with Graves' ophthalmopathy. CDR3s include the opening cysteine and the closing phenylalanine or tryptophan. A D gene is named only where the DNA matches it firmly. Size is omitted from some rows. Given values are once, few, many or a class for expanded clones.

clone_size | j_call | v_call | d_call | cdr3_nt | cdr3_aa
many | TRBJ1-6 | TRBV3-1 | - | TGTGCCAGCAGCCAAGGGGGGGCTTCACCCCTCCACTTT | CASSQGGASPLHF
many | TRBJ2-7 | TRBV5-8 | - | TGTGCCAGCGGTCTTGGAGAAGCCTACGAGCAGTACTTC | CASGLGEAYEQYF
many | TRBJ1-2 | TRBV28 | - | TGTGCCAGCCTTCCGGGACAAGAACTTAACTATGGCTACACCTTC | CASLPGQELNYGYTF
many | TRBJ1-5 | TRBV3-1 | - | TGTGCCAGCAGCCAAGTAGGGGGACCCCAGCATTTT | CASSQVGGPQHF
once | TRBJ1-2 | TRBV10-2 | TRBD1 | TGTGCCAGCAGTCCCCAAACCGGGACAGGCTTCTATGGCTACACCTTC | CASSPQTGTGFYGYTF
- | TRBJ1-2 | TRBV28 | - | TGTGCCAGCAGCGTTTGGGACGGGAATTATAACTATGGCTACACCTTC | CASSVWDGNYNYGYTF
- | TRBJ2-1 | TRBV7-6 | TRBD2 | TGTGCCAGCAGCCCAAGAGGACTAGCGGGGGACAATGAGCAGTTCTTC | CASSPRGLAGDNEQFF
many | TRBJ1-6 | TRBV18 | - | TGTGCCAGCTCACCGATTCCCCAGGGCGATTCACCCCTCCACTTT | CASSPIPQGDSPLHF
many | TRBJ2-2 | TRBV30 | - | TGTGCCTGGAGTCGGGGTTTCCACACCGGGGAGCTGTTTTTT | CAWSRGFHTGELFF
many | TRBJ2-2 | TRBV3-1 | - | TGTGCCAGCAGCCAAGGGGTCTCGGCGTCCGGGGAGCTGTTTTTT | CASSQGVSASGELFF
many | TRBJ2-2 | TRBV7-9 | - | TGTGCCAGCAGCTTAGGAGGTAGCCGGAACACCGGGGAGCTGTTTTTT | CASSLGGSRNTGELFF
many | TRBJ2-7 | TRBV12-3/TRBV12-4 | - | TGTGCCAGCAGCTCTCAAGGGGGGCCCTACGAGCAGTACTTC | CASSSQGGPYEQYF
- | TRBJ1-6 | TRBV19 | TRBD1 | TGTGCCAGTAGTACCGGGACAGGACGGAAGTCACCCCTCCACTTT | CASSTGTGRKSPLHF
many | TRBJ2-7 | TRBV20-1 | TRBD2 | TGCAGTGTTTTAGCGGGGGGGACGCTCAACGAGCAGTACTTC | CSVLAGGTLNEQYF
many | TRBJ2-7 | TRBV20-1 | - | TGCAGTGCTAGAGATGGGGCCGGCTCCTACGAGCAGTACTTC | CSARDGAGSYEQYF
many | TRBJ1-2 | TRBV27 | - | TGTGCCAGCAGTCCCAACAGGGCTAACTATGGCTACACCTTC | CASSPNRANYGYTF
many | TRBJ2-7 | TRBV27 | - | TGTGCCAGCAGTTCCCTCGCCCCGGGACCCAGGACCTACGAGCAGTACTTC | CASSSLAPGPRTYEQYF
many | TRBJ2-7 | TRBV11-3 | - | TGTGCCAGCAGCTTAGAAGCAGGGATCTACGAGCAGTACTTC | CASSLEAGIYEQYF
- | TRBJ1-5 | TRBV10-3 | - | TGTGCCATCAGTGAGTCGAATAAGGGAGGTCAGCCCCAGCATTTT | CAISESNKGGQPQHF
many | TRBJ2-3 | TRBV6-2/TRBV6-3 | TRBD2 | TGTGCCAGCAGGGGTTCTAGCGGGGACACAGATACGCAGTATTTT | CASRGSSGDTDTQYF
many | TRBJ1-2 | TRBV7-9 | - | TGTGCCAGCAGCTCTGGGCAGAGGGGGTCAGGCTACACCTTC | CASSSGQRGSGYTF
many | TRBJ1-1 | TRBV7-3 | - | TGTGCCAGCAGCGGGGGGGTTTGGACTGAAGCTTTCTTT | CASSGGVWTEAFF
few | TRBJ1-6 | TRBV6-1 | - | TGTGCCAGCTCTCTTACAGGCGTAAATTCACCCCTCCACTTT | CASSLTGVNSPLHF
many | TRBJ2-2 | TRBV11-2 | TRBD1 | TGTGCCAGCAGCCGGACAGGACCTGATTTGTACACCGGGGAGCTGTTTTTT | CASSRTGPDLYTGELFF
many | TRBJ2-3 | TRBV7-2 | - | TGTGCCAGCAGCCATCAGGCGTCAGGCACAGATACGCAGTATTTT | CASSHQASGTDTQYF
many | TRBJ1-1 | TRBV2 | - | TGTGCCAGCAGTGAGGATCTAGGGAGGAACACTGAAGCTTTCTTT | CASSEDLGRNTEAFF
once | TRBJ1-6 | TRBV9 | - | TGTGCCAGCAGCGTAGAAGGAGGTAATTCACCCCTCCACTTT | CASSVEGGNSPLHF
many | TRBJ2-1 | TRBV20-1 | - | TGCAGTGCAACCCGGGGGGCCTTCAATGAGCAGTTCTTC | CSATRGAFNEQFF
many | TRBJ1-1 | TRBV6-1 | TRBD1 | TGTGCCAGCAGTTATAACCAGGGGGCGAGCACTGAAGCTTTCTTT | CASSYNQGASTEAFF
many | TRBJ1-1 | TRBV2 | - | TGTGCCACCTACTCCCCTGAAGCTTTCTTT | CATYSPEAFF
many | TRBJ1-1 | TRBV29-1 | - | TGCAGCGTTGTTCTGGGCAAATACACTGAAGCTTTCTTT | CSVVLGKYTEAFF
many | TRBJ1-1 | TRBV30 | - | TGTGCCTGGAGTCAAAACAGGGTAACTGAAGCTTTCTTT | CAWSQNRVTEAFF
many | TRBJ1-5 | TRBV2 | TRBD1 | TGTGCCAGCAGTGTTCAGGGGGCTCAGCCCCAGCATTTT | CASSVQGAQPQHF
- | TRBJ2-5 | TRBV28 | TRBD1 | TGTGCCAGCAGTTTACCCCCGGGACAGGGTCGTAGAGAGACCCAGTACTTC | CASSLPPGQGRRETQYF